This T cell receptor beta chain was identified during a study of T cell clusters in autoimmune cytopenias (dated by TCRdb to the late 2010s). Turning to the overall study: The 14 to 15 chronic lymphocytic leukemia controls had received no treatment and did not have autoimmune cytopenia; the mean age was roughly 65 years, the median age was approximately 63 years, and four or five were female. Per sample, TRB sequencing gave a median depth of roughly 50,000 reads and a median of approximately 2,400 distinct TRB clonotypes. Alongside healthy, CLL and autoimmune hepatitis controls, autoimmune cytopenia patients had their peripheral blood TRB and IGH repertoires sequenced at active disease and again during treatment follow-up. The study aimed to test whether autoimmune cytopenia patients carry a disease-specific immune repertoire signature usable as a blood-based biomarker. For primary cytopenia, 25 age-matched healthy donors were used as controls, and for secondary cytopenia, roughly 13 age-matched CLL patients were used as controls. The full study reports these points: GLIPH suggested that primary autoimmune cytopenia patients lacked physiological T cell clusters: 55 or so clusters were exclusive to healthy donors versus some 18 exclusive to patients. The TRB repertoire shifts, including less even repertoires in secondary cytopenia and CLL, mostly reflected lymphoma bias and not autoimmunity. In the comparison of secondary cytopenia with CLL, the cluster-lack signature was not observed, apparently because the dominant lymphoma-associated repertoire masked the signature. Healthy donors showed around 2.9-fold more exclusive TRB clusters than active autoimmune hepatitis patients, consistent with an autoimmunity-wide signature. The T cell clusters were defined only in silico, and the functional role of the clusters was left to be validated experimentally.

Multiplex PCR with a touch-down protocol amplified TRB rearrangements, with the TRB-A and TRB-B primer pools combined in a single tube. Illumina adapters and sample indices were attached to the amplicons through two consecutive PCR reactions using Phusion HS II polymerase. After gel purification with the NucleoSpin Gel and PCR Clean-up kit, the amplicons were quantified by Qubit and checked for quality on an Agilent 2100 Bioanalyzer. Libraries were sequenced on an Illumina MiSeq using 600-cycle, single-indexed, paired-end runs. Turning to the authors' computational methods: MiXCR version 2.1.12 with the default MiXCR reference library was used to align and assemble TRB reads. A clone was defined by each unique CDR3 nucleotide sequence, and the analysis included only productive sequences supported by at least two reads. Alpha-parameterized diversity profiles (alpha 0 to 5), including the Shannon (alpha 1) and Simpson (alpha 2) indices, were computed with an R script to assess repertoire diversity. The tcR package was used to compute combinatorial TRB VJ usage, which was then compared between cohorts by principal component analysis with ade4. Using GLIPH, TCRbeta CDR3s were clustered on pairs of cohorts matched for age and read depth, and a Wilcoxon test was used to compare cluster frequencies. With the reads reprocessed by TCRdb, a single entry stands for each CDR3 protein sequence and no DNA is reported. What appears here as the V and J calls and clone size reflects TCRdb's work, not the paper's. The sample's own table lists several thousand distinct CDR3 sequences. The ten largest clones take up 45% to 55% of the sample.

This clonotype is medium-sized (0.01 to 0.1%) on the basis of its frequency; no count is available. Its recognized antigen is unknown. TRB amplification used 200 to 300 ng of peripheral blood genomic DNA, some 38,000 genome equivalents, per sample. From the cysteine through the phenylalanine, the CDR3 covers 12 amino acids. There is no recorded DNA. As encoded in the germline V gene (reference sequence), CDR1 is MNHEY while CDR2 is SMNVEV. This sample also appeared in a second study, on T cell repertoires in aging, cancer and after chemotherapy. As that second study puts it: Donors were distributed across six age groups ranging from 30 or younger to 70 or older, with at least three individuals included per group. In the hematological group, paired pre- and post-chemotherapy samples were obtained from chronic lymphocytic leukemia patients treated with fludarabine- or bendamustine-based regimens. The complete dataset included approximately 10 million TCR reads. Compared with age-matched healthy donors, untreated patients with hematological or solid cancers had significantly lower TCR diversity and higher clonality in blood. In healthy donors, the decline in TCR diversity with age was mainly explained by loss of richness, whereas in cancer patients loss of evenness was also found to contribute. An increase in median generation probability over the chemotherapy interval was observed in both cancer cohorts, suggesting that the repertoire was reconstituted through rebound thymic output. It was noted by the authors that conclusions about immunological memory after chemotherapy cannot be drawn from the repertoire data. Hematological cancer patients had infiltration of lymphoid organs, and this infiltration may itself impair thymic emigration or peripheral T cell expansion. Peripheral blood TCR beta repertoires from healthy donors and cancer patients were profiled to examine immunoaging and T cell reconstitution after chemotherapy. The cohort comprised some 220 cancer patients, approximately 90 with hematological and 124 with solid cancers, plus 95 healthy donors as a reference group. MiXCR versions 2.12 and 3.0.5 were used to process TRB sequences. The repertoire metrics were Shannon diversity, evenness, clonality (calculated as one minus evenness), and diversity profiles parameterized by alpha from 0 to 5. The IGoR algorithm was used to compute generation probabilities of clones in paired pre- and post-chemotherapy samples.

The sequenced sample was peripheral blood. The sequence was collected from a human donor with chronic lymphocytic leukemia. The donor label of this sample is uncertain. The chain is assembled from TRBV27 and TRBJ2-1. The CDR3 region reads CASSPSMNEQFF.